Only a few counts were recorded for the clone carrying this TCR beta chain. The assay was immunoSEQ multiplex PCR, and TCRdb's table has in-frame clones only and misses some. This sample has around 180,000 clones, with about 74% found just once. These data belong to a study of blood T cell repertoires in COVID-19. With 7 bases clipped from V and 8 bases from J, the junction kept 11 bases outside the gene matches. CDR1 and CDR2 (germline): LNHDA, SQIVND (reference sequence). This CDR3 spans 15 amino acids. This clonotype was sampled from a woman aged 80 or over with acute or convalescent COVID-19. The material sequenced was peripheral blood. The V and J genes are TRBV19 and TRBJ2-1, with 10 bases lining up with TRBD2. The CDR3 DNA reads TGTGCCAGTACCCGGGCTAGCGGGAGAGGGGATGAGCAGTTCTTC. Translating gives CASTRASGRGDEQFF.